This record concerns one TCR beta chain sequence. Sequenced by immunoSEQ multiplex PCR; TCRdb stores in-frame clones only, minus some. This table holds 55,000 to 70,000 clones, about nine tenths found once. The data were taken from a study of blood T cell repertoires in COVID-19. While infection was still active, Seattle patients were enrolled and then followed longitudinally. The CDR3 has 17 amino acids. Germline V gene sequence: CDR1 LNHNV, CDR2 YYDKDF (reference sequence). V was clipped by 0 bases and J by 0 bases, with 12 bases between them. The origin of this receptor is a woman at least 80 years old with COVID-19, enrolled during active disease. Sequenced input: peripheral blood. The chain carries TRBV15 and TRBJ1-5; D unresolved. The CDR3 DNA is TGTGCCACCAGCAGAGATGCCCTAACTTATAGCAATCAGCCCCAGCATTTT. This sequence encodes CATSRDALTYSNQPQHF.